The present T cell receptor beta chain was sequenced within a study of regulatory T cells in long-lasting Graves disease. This CDR3 is built from 15 residues. The germline CDR1 and CDR2 sequences are SGDLS and YYNGEE. In the case of this clonotype: One junction end does not reproduce the germline sequence, and a read error may be involved.

Combining iRepertoire HTBI primers with Arm-PCR of CDR3 regions, the authors built TCR beta libraries. TCRdb recomputed calls from the multiplex PCR reads with MiXCR, one row per CDR3 protein. The sample gives 580,000 or so distinct CDR3 sequences, around 15% of which show up once; more than 10% is in the top ten. As for time point: newly diagnosed GD, antithyroid drugs for less than 3 months. The TCR library used RNA extracted from PBMCs. It was by American Thyroid Association guidelines that Graves' disease was diagnosed. In addition, the sample was reused for a study of T cells in Graves' hyperthyroidism and ophthalmopathy. That publication notes: Calling Graves' hyperthyroidism stable meant ophthalmopathy did not progress within 18 months. The HTBI set primed first-round TCR CDR3 RT-PCR. A model of 13 V-J pairs discriminated ophthalmopathy from stable hyperthyroidism.

The chain joins TRBV9 to TRBJ1-3; no clear D gene. The sample here was peripheral blood mononuclear cells (PBMCs), taken at new diagnosis, from a patient treated with antithyroid drugs. This clonotype originated in a man aged 18 to 29 with Graves disease. CDR3: CASSVSESSGTTIYF. CDR3 DNA sequence: TGTGCCAGCAGCGTATCCGAGAGCTCTGGAACCACCATATATTTT. Full variable domain (missing parts from reference TRBV9 and TRBJ1-3): DSGVTQTPKHLITATGQRVTLRCSPRSGDLSVYWYQQSLDQGLQFLIQYYNGEERAKGNILERFSAQQFPDLHSELNLSSLELGDSALYFCASSVSESSGTTIYFGEGSWLTVV.